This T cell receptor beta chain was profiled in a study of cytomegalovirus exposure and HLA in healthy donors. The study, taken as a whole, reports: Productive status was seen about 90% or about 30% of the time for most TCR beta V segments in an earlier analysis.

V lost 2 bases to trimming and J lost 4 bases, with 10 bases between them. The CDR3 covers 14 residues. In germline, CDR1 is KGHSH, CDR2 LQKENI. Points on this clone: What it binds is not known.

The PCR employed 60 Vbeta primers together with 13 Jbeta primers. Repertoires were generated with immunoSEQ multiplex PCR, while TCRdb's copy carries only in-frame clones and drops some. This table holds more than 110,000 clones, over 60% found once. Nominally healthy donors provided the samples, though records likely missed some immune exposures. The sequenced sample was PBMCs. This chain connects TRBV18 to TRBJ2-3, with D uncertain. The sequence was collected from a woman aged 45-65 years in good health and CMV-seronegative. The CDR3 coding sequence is TGTGCCAGCTCACCAAGCCCCAGGCCAGATACGCAGTATTTT. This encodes CASSPSPRPDTQYF.